The next 30 T cell receptor beta chains were all read from a single sample in a study of cytomegalovirus exposure and HLA in healthy donors. The PCR contained 60 Vbeta and 13 Jbeta primers. Method: immunoSEQ multiplex PCR; TCRdb's copy keeps in-frame clones and lacks some. The profile shows under 200,000 clones, around two thirds of them singletons. Sequenced input: PBMCs. These receptors came from a man aged 50 to 60 in good health and CMV-seronegative.

The chain combines TRBV27 with TRBJ1-2, with TRBD1 as a possible D gene (6 bases). Per germline, CDR1 MNHEY and CDR2 SMNVEV (reference sequence). V lost 7 bases and J 0 bases, leaving 12 bases between the germline ends. CDR3 length: 14 amino acids. Here the CDR3 DNA reads TGTGCCAGCACCCGCAGGGGTTCTAACTATGGCTACACCTTC. Translated, it gives CASTRRGSNYGYTF.

The genes are TRBV11-3 and TRBJ2-5; the match to TRBD1 covers 8 bases. The CDR3 has 15 residues. The V gene end was trimmed by 1 base and the J gene end by 4 bases; junction bases not matched to a gene: 5. Germline V lookup: CDR1 SGHNT, CDR2 YENEEA. DNA of the CDR3: TGTGCCAGCAGCTTAGCCTCTGACAGGGGAGAGACCCAGTACTTC. This sequence encodes CASSLASDRGETQYF.

This chain uses TRBV28 with TRBJ2-5; 9 bases are a match to TRBD1. The germline V gene has CDR1 MDHEN and CDR2 SYDVKM. This CDR3 is built from 15 residues. After removal of 4 bases from V and 6 bases from J, the junction contained 9 bases not matched to a gene. CDR3 DNA sequence: TGTGCCAGCAGTTCGCAACAGGGGGCCGGGCAGACCCAGTACTTC. It is translated as CASSSQQGAGQTQYF.

V and J are TRBV10-3 and TRBJ2-7; D ambiguous. Germline V gives CDR1 ENHRY, CDR2 SYGVKD. This CDR3 has 16 residues. Trimming pared 3 bases from V and 0 bases from J, leaving 15 bases between. CDR3 in DNA: TGTGCCATCAGTGATTCCGGCCGCAGCGACTCCTACGAGCAGTACTTC. Its translation is CAISDSGRSDSYEQYF.

V and J are TRBV4-1 and TRBJ2-3; 7 bases fit TRBD2. Trimming cost V 0 bases and J 1 base; bases outside gene matches: 4. This CDR3 is 16 amino acids long. Germline V CDR1 and CDR2: MGHRA, YSYEKL. The DNA for the CDR3 is TGCGCCAGCAGCCAAGAAAAGCGGGGACGCACAGATACGCAGTATTTT. Amino acid sequence: CASSQEKRGRTDTQYF.

The chain uses TRBV6-6 and TRBJ1-5; 7 nucleotides line up with TRBD1. The junction had 6 bases not matched to a gene; V was cut back by 4 bases and J by 0 bases. Germline V CDR1 and CDR2: MNHNY, SVGAGI (reference sequence). The CDR3 extends over 16 amino acids. The CDR3 here is CASSSAPGGSNQPQHF. The DNA of the CDR3 is TGTGCCAGCAGTTCTGCCCCAGGGGGTAGCAATCAGCCCCAGCATTTT.

V usage is TRBV5-1 and J usage is TRBJ1-2; tentative D call: TRBD1 (5 bases). Germline loops: CDR1 SGHRS, CDR2 YFSETQ. The CDR3 sequence is 15 residues long. Trimming stripped 0 bases from V and 0 bases from J, with 9 bases between. The CDR3 region is CASSLAGGANYGYTF. As DNA, the CDR3 is TGCGCCAGCAGCTTGGCCGGGGGAGCTAACTATGGCTACACCTTC.

The chain couples TRBV4-1 to TRBJ2-1, with TRBD1 identical over 9 bases. Germline assignment: CDR1 MGHRA and CDR2 YSYEKL. The CDR3 sequence is 17 residues long. The trim removed 1 base at V and 7 bases at J, leaving 11 bases unmatched. The CDR3 bases are TGCGCCAGCAGCCAAGCGGAGGACAGGGGCGGACGAAATGAGCAGTTCTTC. Translation: CASSQAEDRGGRNEQFF.

This chain uses TRBV5-1 with TRBJ2-7, with 9 bases lining up with TRBD1. Trimming cost V 7 bases and J 2 bases; bases outside gene matches: 10. The CDR3 contains 15 residues. Germline loops: CDR1 SGHRS, CDR2 YFSETQ. CDR3 amino acids: CASASPGQGTYEQYF. The CDR3 bases are TGCGCCAGCGCCTCGCCGGGACAGGGAACCTACGAGCAGTACTTC.

This rearrangement joins TRBV5-4 to TRBJ1-4; maybe TRBD1 (6 bases). CDR1 and CDR2 (germline): SGHNT, YYREEE (reference sequence). The V end lost 2 bases, the J end lost 2 bases, and 10 bases lay between the germline ends. There are 15 residues in the CDR3. DNA of the CDR3: TGTGCCAGCAGCTTCCAGGGGACGACTAATGAAAAACTGTTTTTT. Amino acid sequence: CASSFQGTTNEKLFF.

This chain uses TRBV6-5 with TRBJ1-5; D uncertain. The V and J ends lost 0 bases and 4 bases respectively, with 10 bases between them. CDR1 and CDR2 from the germline V gene are MNHEY and SVGAGI. CDR3 length: 15 amino acids. The CDR3 nucleotides are TGTGCCAGCAGTTACTCAGGAACCGGGAATCAGCCCCAGCATTTT. It codes for CASSYSGTGNQPQHF.

This clone was observed once. The gene calls are TRBV11-2 and TRBJ2-3; 8 bases fit TRBD2. CDR1 is SGHAT, CDR2 FQNNGV, per germline. Trimming took 4 bases from V and 5 from J; bases not matched to a gene: 8. The CDR3 extends over 15 amino acids. CDR3 nucleotide sequence: TGTGCCAGCAGCTCCCCTAGCGGGCAGGAAGATACGCAGTATTTT. Amino acids: CASSSPSGQEDTQYF.

The CDR3 nucleotides read TGTGCCAGTAGTATTGTCTGGCCGGGGAGGAAAGCTTTCTTT. It encodes CASSIVWPGRKAFF. The V gene is TRBV19, the J gene TRBJ1-1; D uncertain. Per germline, CDR1 LNHDA and CDR2 SQIVND (reference sequence). V lost 3 bases, J lost 9 bases, and 17 bases lay in between. This CDR3 has 14 amino acids. Complete variable domain (other parts from reference TRBV19 and TRBJ1-1): DGGITQSPKYLFRKEGQNVTLSCEQNLNHDAMYWYRQDPGQGLRLIYYSQIVNDFQKGDIAEGYSVSREKKESFPLTVTSAQKNPTAFYLCASSIVWPGRKAFFGQGTRLTVV.

The chain employs TRBV5-4 and TRBJ1-4; 10 nucleotides align to TRBD1. CDR1 SGHNT and CDR2 YYREEE come from the germline V gene (reference sequence). This CDR3 is built from 14 residues. V shed 4 bases, J shed 7 bases, and the junction held 4 bases outside the gene matches. In nucleotides, the CDR3 is TGTGCCAGCAGCCCCCGGGACAGGGGTGAAAAACTGTTTTTT. It specifies CASSPRDRGEKLFF.

The rearrangement uses TRBV28 and TRBJ2-7, with 13 bases matching TRBD2. Trimming cost V 1 base and J 3 bases; bases outside gene matches: 12. The germline V gene has CDR1 MDHEN and CDR2 SYDVKM. This CDR3 is built from 19 residues. DNA for the CDR3: TGTGCCAGCAGTTTATTAGGGGGCGGACTAGCGGGGGCGGACTACGAGCAGTACTTC. It specifies CASSLLGGGLAGADYEQYF.

As regards this clone: One end of the junction is discordant with germline, which a read error may explain. The chain employs TRBV7-7 and TRBJ1-1, with TRBD1 as a possible D gene (6 bases). The CDR3 has 15 amino acids. The germline gives CDR1 SSHAT, CDR2 FNYEAQ (reference sequence). CDR3 sequence: CASKAGATRNTEAFF. For the CDR3, the DNA is TGTGCTAGCAAGGCAGGGGCCACCCGGAACACTGAAGCTTTCTTT.

The chain recombines TRBV6-1 with TRBJ1-4, with 9 bases that match TRBD1. V lost 9 bases to trimming and J lost 6 bases; unmatched junction nucleotides: 5. This CDR3 has 13 residues. CDR1 is MNHNS and CDR2 is SASEGT in the germline V gene. The DNA for the CDR3 is TGTGCCAGTAACCGGGACAGGGATGAAAAACTGTTTTTT. Protein product: CASNRDRDEKLFF.

The genes are TRBV19 and TRBJ2-7; TRBD1 is a possible D gene (5 bases). CDR1 and CDR2 from the germline V gene are LNHDA and SQIVND (reference sequence). The CDR3 sequence is 15 residues long. The V end lost 3 bases, the J end lost 2 bases, and 14 bases lay between the germline ends. The CDR3 nucleotides are TGTGCCAGTAGTATTAAGGGGCTGGTACCCTACGAGCAGTACTTC. Protein: CASSIKGLVPYEQYF.

The chain carries TRBV5-1 and TRBJ1-5; 8 bases map to TRBD1. The germline V gene has CDR1 SGHRS and CDR2 YFSETQ. V was pared by 5 bases and J by 5 bases, with 6 bases of the junction left unmatched. CDR3 length equals 14 residues. Here the CDR3 reads CASRPGGKDQPQHF. The DNA of the CDR3 is TGCGCCAGCAGACCAGGGGGCAAGGATCAGCCCCAGCATTTT.

The J gene is TRBJ2-1, the V gene TRBV27; possible D gene TRBD1, 6 bases. V dropped 4 bases and J dropped 3 bases, with 16 bases sitting between them. From germline, CDR1 is MNHEY and CDR2 SMNVEV (reference sequence). This CDR3 spans 16 amino acids. The CDR3 region has the DNA TGTGCCAGCAGTTCAAACGCAGGGGCTGGCTACAATGAGCAGTTCTTC. Translation gives CASSSNAGAGYNEQFF.

The V and J genes are TRBV6-1 and TRBJ2-2; 9 nucleotides match TRBD1. The trim removed 6 bases at V and 3 bases at J, leaving 2 bases unmatched. Germline V gene lookup returns CDR1 MNHNS and CDR2 SASEGT. The CDR3 is 14 amino acids. CDR3 bases: TGTGCCAGCAGGGGACAGGGAGACACCGGGGAGCTGTTTTTT. It codes for CASRGQGDTGELFF.

The rearrangement links TRBV5-1 to TRBJ1-6; TRBD1 agrees at 9 bases. The germline V gene has CDR1 SGHRS and CDR2 YFSETQ. Losses at the gene ends were 4 bases for V and 9 bases for J; bases not matched to a gene: 8. This CDR3 has 15 residues. CDR3 residues: CASSPPGQGPSPLHF. The CDR3 DNA reads TGCGCCAGCAGCCCCCCGGGACAGGGACCTTCACCCCTCCACTTT.

The chain employs TRBV6-1 and TRBJ1-2; weak D call: TRBD1 (5 bases). There are 13 residues in the CDR3. Trimming took off 5 bases at V and 3 bases at J, with 10 bases between the two ends. CDR1 MNHNS and CDR2 SASEGT come from the germline V gene. The CDR3 protein is CASSPGRDYGYTF. The CDR3 region has the DNA TGTGCCAGCAGTCCAGGGAGGGACTATGGCTACACCTTC.

DNA of the CDR3: TGTGCCAGCTTGGCGGGGGCCAGCTCCTACAATGAGCAGTTCTTC. It specifies CASLAGASSYNEQFF. V and J are TRBV18 and TRBJ2-1, with TRBD2 as a possible D gene (7 bases). The germline V and J ends were trimmed by 7 bases and 0 bases, with 13 bases remaining between them. The CDR3 length is 15 residues. Germline V lookup: CDR1 KGHSH, CDR2 LQKENI.

This clone was seen a few times. The rearrangement uses TRBV4-1 and TRBJ2-7; no clear D. V was trimmed by 4 bases and J by 3 bases, leaving 13 bases between them. The CDR3 has 14 residues. Germline V CDR1 and CDR2: MGHRA, YSYEKL. The DNA of the CDR3 is TGCGCCAGCAGCCGTCGGCAGGCGATCTACGAGCAGTACTTC. It yields the protein CASSRRQAIYEQYF.

In this sample, this clone turned up a few times. The chain joins TRBV14 to TRBJ2-7; D is possibly TRBD2 (6 bases). The germline V and J ends were trimmed by 6 bases and 7 bases, with 13 bases remaining between them. Germline V gene data show CDR1 as SGHDN and CDR2 as FVKESK. CDR3 length: 12 residues. CDR3 loop: CASSGGMGEQYF. For the CDR3, the DNA is TGTGCCAGCAGTGGAGGGATGGGGGAGCAGTACTTC.

This chain joins TRBV28 and TRBJ2-7, with TRBD2 matching over 11 bases. Germline V gene data show CDR1 as MDHEN and CDR2 as SYDVKM. The CDR3 runs 14 residues. Trimming took 8 bases from V and 1 from J; bases not matched to a gene: 4. CDR3 sequence (DNA): TGTGCCAGCCTCGGGACTAGCGGTTCCTACGAGCAGTACTTC. Its translation: CASLGTSGSYEQYF.

The chain couples TRBV7-3 to TRBJ2-3; 7 bases agree with TRBD1. CDR1 and CDR2 (germline): SGHTA, FQGTGA. Trimming took 0 bases from V and 1 from J; bases not matched to a gene: 1. CDR3 size: 15 residues. The CDR3 coding sequence is TGTGCCAGCAGCTTAACAGGACAGGGCACAGATACGCAGTATTTT. It codes for CASSLTGQGTDTQYF.

The V call is TRBV27, the J call TRBJ2-7, with a possible D match to TRBD1 (6 bases). Germline lookup yields CDR1 MNHEY and CDR2 SMNVEV (reference sequence). CDR3 size: 15 residues. V lost 6 bases, J lost 0 bases, and 15 bases lay in between. The chain's CDR3 is CASSPTGMSSYEQYF. The CDR3 region has the DNA TGTGCCAGCAGCCCTACAGGGATGAGCTCCTACGAGCAGTACTTC.

The chain combines TRBV7-3 with TRBJ2-5; TRBD1 aligns across 7 bases. V trimming: 5 bases; J trimming: 5 bases; junction bases outside the gene matches: 11. This CDR3 region has 15 residues. Per germline, CDR1 SGHTA and CDR2 FQGTGA. In DNA, the CDR3 is TGTGCCAGCAGCGTGCTAGGGGGCCGAGAGGAGACCCAGTACTTC. Its protein product is CASSVLGGREETQYF.